The table lists the clone carrying this T cell receptor beta chain with a count of one. Its specificity is unknown. Amplified TCR beta CDR3 regions came from RNA transcripts. The HTBI set primed first-round TCR CDR3 RT-PCR. TCRdb called the multiplex PCR reads again in MiXCR, with one record for every CDR3 protein. The sample yields over 700,000 distinct CDR3 sequences, 18% seen once. The data were taken from a study of T cells in Graves' hyperthyroidism and ophthalmopathy. Overall study: It was at initial diagnosis, before any treatment, that peripheral blood was collected. Broader study findings: Among clonotypes expanded in thyroid above 0.001, most were also found in blood.

The ends were cut back, 2 bases at V and 6 bases at J, with 19 bases in the middle. The germline V gene has CDR1 SGHDN and CDR2 FVKESK. CDR3 length: 17 amino acids. This sequence joins TRBV14 and TRBJ2-2; D is possibly TRBD1 (5 bases). The sample consisted of blood. The sequence was collected from a woman aged 50 to 60 with Graves' hyperthyroidism that later progressed to Graves' ophthalmopathy. The CDR3 DNA sequence: TGTGCCAGCAGCCAATCGGAATTCAGGGTAAATCCCGGGGAGCTGTTTTTT. Translated, it gives CASSQSEFRVNPGELFF. Filled out from reference TRBV14 and TRBJ2-2, the complete variable domain reads EAGVTQFPSHSVIEKGQTVTLRCDPISGHDNLYWYRRVMGKEIKFLLHFVKESKQDESGMPNNRFLAERTGGTYSTLKVQPAELEDSGVYFCASSQSEFRVNPGELFFGEGSRLTVL.